Below are 7 T cell receptor beta chains sequenced from a single sample in a study of monozygotic twins with inflammatory bowel disease. Reprocessing the 5' RACE reads, TCRdb reports a single entry for every CDR3 protein and omits DNA. The sample is made up of a few hundred thousand distinct CDR3 sequences, and the top ten hold 2% to 2.5% of it. Sequencing was done on a sample of blood. The receptors were gathered from a human donor with ulcerative colitis or Crohn's disease, or a healthy co-twin of an affected twin (not recorded which).

The V call is TRBV7-9, the J call TRBJ2-7; TCRdb names TRBD2, which stays unverified in the absence of DNA. Germline-derived CDR1 and CDR2 are SEHNR and FQNEAQ (reference sequence). The CDR3 is 17 residues long. The CDR3 region is CASRPPAGAGGPYEQYF.

This chain links TRBV5-1 with TRBJ2-2; the D call of TRBD1 rests on TCRdb alone, since no DNA is present to check it. CDR1 is SGHRS and CDR2 is YFSETQ in the germline V gene. CDR3 size: 17 residues. CDR3 region: CASSPNPPGQGIGELFF.

This rearrangement joins TRBV28 to TRBJ2-7; absent DNA, TCRdb's TRBD1 call cannot be checked. Germline V gene data show CDR1 as MDHEN and CDR2 as SYDVKM. The CDR3 length is 12 residues. CDR3 loop: CASSKTAYEQYF.

The V gene is TRBV7-9, the J gene TRBJ1-1; TCRdb names TRBD1, which stays unverified in the absence of DNA. The length of the CDR3 is 14 residues. CDR1 is SEHNR and CDR2 is FQNEAQ in the germline V gene (reference sequence). The CDR3 spells CASSLNSPQGEAFF.

The chain combines TRBV4-3 with TRBJ2-1; TCRdb picks TRBD2, but there is no DNA to check that call. CDR3 length equals 17 residues. Germline CDR1 is LGHNA and CDR2 is YSLEER. The CDR3 spells CASSPVDGLAGFDEQFF.

The chain employs TRBV6-1 and TRBJ1-2. Germline loops: CDR1 MNHNS, CDR2 SASEGT. The CDR3 runs to 15 residues. The CDR3 sequence is CASSHTGLSDYGYTF.

The rearrangement uses TRBV27 and TRBJ1-4. The CDR3 extends over 16 amino acids. From germline, CDR1 is MNHEY and CDR2 SMNVEV (reference sequence). CDR3 in amino acids: CASSLQVEATNEKLFF.